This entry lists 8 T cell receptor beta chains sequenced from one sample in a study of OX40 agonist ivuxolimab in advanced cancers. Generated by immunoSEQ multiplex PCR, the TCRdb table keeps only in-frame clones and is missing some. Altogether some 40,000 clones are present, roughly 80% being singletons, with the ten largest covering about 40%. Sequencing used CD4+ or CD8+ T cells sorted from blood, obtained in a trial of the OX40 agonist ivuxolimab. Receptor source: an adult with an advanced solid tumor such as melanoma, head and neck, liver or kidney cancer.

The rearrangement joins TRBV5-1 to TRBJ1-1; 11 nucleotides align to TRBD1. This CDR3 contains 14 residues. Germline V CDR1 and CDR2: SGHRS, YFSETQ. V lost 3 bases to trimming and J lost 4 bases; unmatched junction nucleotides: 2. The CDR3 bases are TGCGCCAGCAGCTCCGGGACAGGGGGCACTGAAGCTTTCTTT. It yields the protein CASSSGTGGTEAFF.

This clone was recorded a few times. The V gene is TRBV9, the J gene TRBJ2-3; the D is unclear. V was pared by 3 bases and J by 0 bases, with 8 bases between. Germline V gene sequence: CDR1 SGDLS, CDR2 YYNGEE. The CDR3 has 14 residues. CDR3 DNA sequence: TGTGCCAGCAGCGACACCTCTAGCACAGATACGCAGTATTTT. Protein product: CASSDTSSTDTQYF.

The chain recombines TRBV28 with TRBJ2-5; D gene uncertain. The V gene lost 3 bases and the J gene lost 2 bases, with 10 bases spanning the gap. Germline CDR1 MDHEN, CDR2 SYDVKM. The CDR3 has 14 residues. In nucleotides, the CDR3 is TGTGCCAGCAGTTTCTCGCAGACACAAGAGACCCAGTACTTC. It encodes CASSFSQTQETQYF.

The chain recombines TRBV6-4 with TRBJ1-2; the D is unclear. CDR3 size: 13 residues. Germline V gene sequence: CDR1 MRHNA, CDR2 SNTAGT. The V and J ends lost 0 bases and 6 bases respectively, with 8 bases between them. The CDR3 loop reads CASSDSKWDGYTF. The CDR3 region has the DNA TGTGCCAGCAGTGACTCGAAGTGGGATGGCTACACCTTC.

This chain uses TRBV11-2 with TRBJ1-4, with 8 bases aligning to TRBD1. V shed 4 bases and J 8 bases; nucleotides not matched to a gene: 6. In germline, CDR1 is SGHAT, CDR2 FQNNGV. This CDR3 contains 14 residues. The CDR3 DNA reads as TGTGCCAGCAGCTCCGGGACAGGAAGGGAAAAACTGTTTTTT. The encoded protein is CASSSGTGREKLFF.

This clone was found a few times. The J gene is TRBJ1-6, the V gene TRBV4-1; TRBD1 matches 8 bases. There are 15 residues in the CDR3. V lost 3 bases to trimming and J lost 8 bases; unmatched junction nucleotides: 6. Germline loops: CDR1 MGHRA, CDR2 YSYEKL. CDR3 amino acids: CASSHWTGSDSPLHF. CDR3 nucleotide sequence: TGCGCCAGCAGCCACTGGACAGGGAGTGATTCACCCCTCCACTTT.

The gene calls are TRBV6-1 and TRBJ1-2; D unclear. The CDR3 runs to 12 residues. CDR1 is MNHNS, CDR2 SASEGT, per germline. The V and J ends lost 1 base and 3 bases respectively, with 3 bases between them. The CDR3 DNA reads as TGTGCCAGCAGTGAAGGGGACTATGGCTACACCTTC. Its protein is CASSEGDYGYTF.

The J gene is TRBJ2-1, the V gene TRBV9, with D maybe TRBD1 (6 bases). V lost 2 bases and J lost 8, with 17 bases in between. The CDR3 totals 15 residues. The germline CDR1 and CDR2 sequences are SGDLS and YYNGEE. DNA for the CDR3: TGTGCCAGCAGCGTTGGGGACACGGCCCCTGATGAGCAGTTCTTC. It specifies CASSVGDTAPDEQFF.